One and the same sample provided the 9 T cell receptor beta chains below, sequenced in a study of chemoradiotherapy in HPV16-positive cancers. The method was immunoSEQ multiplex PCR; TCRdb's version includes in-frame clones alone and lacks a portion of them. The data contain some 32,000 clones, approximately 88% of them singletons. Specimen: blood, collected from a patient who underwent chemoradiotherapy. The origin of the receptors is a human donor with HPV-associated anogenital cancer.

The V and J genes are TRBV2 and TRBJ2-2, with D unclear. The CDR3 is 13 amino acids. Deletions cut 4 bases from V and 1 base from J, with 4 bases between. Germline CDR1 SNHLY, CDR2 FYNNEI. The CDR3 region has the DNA TGTGCCAGCAGTGCCAGGAACACCGGGGAGCTGTTTTTT. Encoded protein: CASSARNTGELFF.

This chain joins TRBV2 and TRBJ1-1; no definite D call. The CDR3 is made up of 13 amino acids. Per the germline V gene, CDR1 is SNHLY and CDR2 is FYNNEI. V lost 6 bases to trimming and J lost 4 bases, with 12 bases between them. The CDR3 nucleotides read TGTGCCAGCAGGACGGAGGAGGGCACTGAAGCTTTCTTT. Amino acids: CASRTEEGTEAFF.

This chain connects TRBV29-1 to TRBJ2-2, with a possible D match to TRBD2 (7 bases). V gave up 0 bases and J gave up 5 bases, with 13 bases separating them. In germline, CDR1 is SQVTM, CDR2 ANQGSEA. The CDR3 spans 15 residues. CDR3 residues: CSVEEGRGATGELFF. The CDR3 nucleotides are TGCAGCGTTGAAGAGGGACGGGGGGCGACCGGGGAGCTGTTTTTT.

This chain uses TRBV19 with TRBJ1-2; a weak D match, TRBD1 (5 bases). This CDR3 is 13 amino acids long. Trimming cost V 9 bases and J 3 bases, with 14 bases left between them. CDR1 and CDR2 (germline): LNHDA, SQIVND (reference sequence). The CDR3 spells CASGGGRYYGYTF. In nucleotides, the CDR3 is TGTGCCAGCGGTGGGGGAAGATACTATGGCTACACCTTC.

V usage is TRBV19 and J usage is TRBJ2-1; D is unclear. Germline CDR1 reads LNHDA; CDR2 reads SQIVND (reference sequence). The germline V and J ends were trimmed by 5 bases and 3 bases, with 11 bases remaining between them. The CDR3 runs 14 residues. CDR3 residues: CASSPPPGYNEQFF. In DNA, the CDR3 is TGTGCCAGTAGTCCCCCCCCCGGCTACAATGAGCAGTTCTTC.

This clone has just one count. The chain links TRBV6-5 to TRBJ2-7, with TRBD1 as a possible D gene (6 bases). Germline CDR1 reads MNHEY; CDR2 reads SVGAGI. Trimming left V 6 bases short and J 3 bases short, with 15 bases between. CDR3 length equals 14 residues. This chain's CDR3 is CASRGGHSFYEQYF. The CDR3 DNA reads TGTGCCAGCAGAGGGGGACACAGCTTCTACGAGCAGTACTTC.

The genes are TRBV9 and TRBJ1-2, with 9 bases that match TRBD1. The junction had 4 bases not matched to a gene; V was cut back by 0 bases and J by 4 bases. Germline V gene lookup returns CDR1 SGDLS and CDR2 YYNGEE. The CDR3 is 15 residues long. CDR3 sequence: CASSVEDRGIYGYTF. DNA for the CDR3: TGTGCCAGCAGCGTAGAGGACAGGGGCATCTATGGCTACACCTTC.

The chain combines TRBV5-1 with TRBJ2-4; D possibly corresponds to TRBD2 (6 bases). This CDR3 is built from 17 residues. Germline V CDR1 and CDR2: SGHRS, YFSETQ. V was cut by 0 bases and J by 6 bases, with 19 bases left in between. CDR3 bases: TGCGCCAGCAGCTTGGTTGGTGGAGGGGCGGTAGCAAACATTCAGTACTTC. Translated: CASSLVGGGAVANIQYF.

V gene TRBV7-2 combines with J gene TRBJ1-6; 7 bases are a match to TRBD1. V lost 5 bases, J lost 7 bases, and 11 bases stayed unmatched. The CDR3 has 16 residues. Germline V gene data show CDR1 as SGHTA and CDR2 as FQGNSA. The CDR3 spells CASSRGLQGYNSPLHF. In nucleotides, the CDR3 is TGTGCCAGCAGCCGAGGGCTACAGGGGTACAATTCACCCCTCCACTTT.